This T cell receptor beta chain emerged from a study of human T cells and chemical hapten exposure. General study findings and limits: TCRs exceeding 1 in 1000 frequency stayed unchanged with DPC sensitization.

Specified time point: pre-sensitization, week 0. As to treatment: therapeutic diphenylcyclopropenone sensitization with weekly scalp DPC. This clonotype was recorded many times. Its matching antigen is unknown. Via MiXCR, TCRdb re-called the RACE reads, giving one row per CDR3 protein. The sample holds roughly 380,000 distinct CDR3 sequences; 5.1% are singletons and the top ten take around 2.6%. The specimen was whole blood, collected in connection with sensitization to the hapten diphenylcyclopropenone (DPC). The TCR comes from a woman in her forties or fifties with alopecia areata. Some clones in this sample may be carry-over from other donors' samples.

This chain's CDR3 is CASSLRPLGHRQVLEKLFF. The CDR3 nucleotides are TGTGCCAGCAGCCTCAGACCGCTGGGCCATCGCCAGGTATTGGAAAAACTGTTTTTT. V usage is TRBV4-2 and J usage is TRBJ1-4, with D hard to call. Per the germline V gene, CDR1 is LGHNA and CDR2 is YNFKEQ. The V end lost 4 bases, the J end lost 8 bases, and 29 bases lay between the germline ends. The CDR3 sequence is 19 residues long.